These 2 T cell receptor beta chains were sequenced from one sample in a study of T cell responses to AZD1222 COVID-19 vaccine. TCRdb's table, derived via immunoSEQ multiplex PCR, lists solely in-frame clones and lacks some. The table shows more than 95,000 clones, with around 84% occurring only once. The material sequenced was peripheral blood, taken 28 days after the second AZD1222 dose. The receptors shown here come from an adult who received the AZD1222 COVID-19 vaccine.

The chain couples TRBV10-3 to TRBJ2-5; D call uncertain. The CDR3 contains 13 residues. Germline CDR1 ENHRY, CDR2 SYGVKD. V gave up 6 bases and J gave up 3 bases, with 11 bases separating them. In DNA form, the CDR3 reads TGTGCCATCAGCGCTAGAGTCGAAGAGACCCAGTACTTC. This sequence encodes CAISARVEETQYF.

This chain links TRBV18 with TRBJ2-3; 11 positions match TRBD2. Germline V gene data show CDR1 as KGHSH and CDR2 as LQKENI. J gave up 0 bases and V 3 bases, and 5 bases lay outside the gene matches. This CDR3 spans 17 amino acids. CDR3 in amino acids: CASSPTRLAGSTDTQYF. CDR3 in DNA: TGTGCCAGCTCACCTACACGACTAGCGGGGAGCACAGATACGCAGTATTTT.